The rows below give T cell receptor beta chains drawn from one sample of a study of T cells after yellow fever vaccination. TCRdb used MiXCR to reprocess the 5' RACE reads, holding one entry per CDR3 protein. The sample holds 25,000 to 30,000 distinct CDR3 sequences; 4.5% are singletons and the top ten take 35% to 45%. The material sequenced was PBMCs, either bulk or a sorted T-cell subset (CD4+, CD8+, memory, or dextramer-sorted; not recorded which), taken on the day of the yellow fever booster vaccination. These TCRs come from a man younger than 30 who received the YFV17D yellow fever vaccine. The CDR3 runs from the conserved cysteine through the conserved F or W. A D gene is named only where the DNA matches it firmly. Rows may omit the clone size; those that give it use once, few, many or a size class.

clone_size,j_call,d_call,v_call,cdr3_aa,cdr3_nt
many,TRBJ2-1,TRBD1,TRBV5-1,CASSLGTEYNEQFF,TGCGCCAGCAGCTTAGGGACAGAATACAATGAGCAGTTCTTC
-,TRBJ2-1,-,TRBV6-1,CASSRNEQFF,TGTGCCAGCAGTCGCAATGAGCAGTTCTTC
many,TRBJ2-3,TRBD2,TRBV5-1,CASSLSAGGPNTQYF,TGCGCCAGCAGCTTGTCGGCGGGGGGGCCTAATACGCAGTATTTT
many,TRBJ2-2,-,TRBV7-3,CASSQKGGNTGELFF,TGTGCCAGCAGCCAGAAGGGGGGGAACACCGGGGAGCTGTTTTTT
many,TRBJ2-3,-,TRBV2,CASSEIRGDSAQYF,TGTGCCAGCAGTGAAATTCGTGGGGACTCAGCGCAGTATTTT
many,TRBJ2-5,TRBD2,TRBV12-3/TRBV12-4,CASSLGGMGETQYF,TGTGCCAGCAGTTTGGGGGGGATGGGCGAGACCCAGTACTTC
many,TRBJ2-1,-,TRBV24-1,CATSDSTRAYNEQFF,TGTGCCACCAGTGATTCGACTAGGGCCTACAATGAGCAGTTCTTC
many,TRBJ1-3,-,TRBV20-1,CSASKGRADTIYF,TGCAGTGCCTCCAAGGGCAGGGCTGACACCATATATTTT
many,TRBJ1-3,-,TRBV12-5,CASGGSSGNTIYF,TGTGCTAGTGGCGGGAGCTCTGGAAACACCATATATTTT
many,TRBJ1-3,TRBD1,TRBV7-2,CASSFGQGTGNTIYF,TGTGCCAGCAGCTTTGGACAGGGCACTGGAAACACCATATATTTT
few,TRBJ1-1,-,TRBV4-1,CASSLRMNTEAFF,TGCGCCAGCAGCCTACGGATGAACACTGAAGCTTTCTTT
many,TRBJ2-2,-,TRBV6-2/TRBV6-3,CASGGLVDTGELFF,TGTGCCAGCGGGGGGCTAGTCGACACCGGGGAGCTGTTTTTT
many,TRBJ1-3,-,TRBV18,CASSPEQGPGNTIYF,TGTGCCAGCTCACCTGAACAGGGTCCCGGAAACACCATATATTTT
few,TRBJ2-1,-,TRBV19,CASKRGVADYNEQFF,TGTGCCAGCAAAAGGGGAGTGGCCGACTACAATGAGCAGTTCTTC
few,TRBJ2-3,TRBD2,TRBV3-1,CASSPSGGPTDTQYF,TGTGCCAGCAGCCCTAGCGGGGGTCCCACAGATACGCAGTATTTT
many,TRBJ1-2,TRBD1,TRBV5-1,CASSLALGQGEGYTF,TGCGCCAGCAGCTTGGCCCTTGGACAGGGGGAGGGCTACACCTTC
many,TRBJ2-5,-,TRBV12-3/TRBV12-4,CASTVGGETQYF,TGTGCCAGCACCGTCGGTGGGGAGACCCAGTACTTC
many,TRBJ2-7,-,TRBV12-3/TRBV12-4,CASSLGRGTYEQYF,TGTGCCAGCAGTTTGGGCAGGGGCACCTACGAGCAGTACTTC
-,TRBJ2-1,TRBD2,TRBV5-4,CASSPRGGGDNEQFF,TGTGCCAGCAGCCCGCGGGGGGGGGGTGACAATGAGCAGTTCTTC
few,TRBJ2-3,-,TRBV6-1,CASGRNTDTQYF,TGTGCCAGCGGCAGAAACACAGATACGCAGTATTTT
many,TRBJ1-2,-,TRBV5-1,CASSLGTPEGGYTF,TGCGCCAGCAGCTTGGGGACCCCCGAGGGGGGCTACACCTTC
many,TRBJ2-7,TRBD1,TRBV5-5,CASSLDAGTGGYEQYF,TGTGCCAGCAGCTTGGATGCCGGGACAGGGGGCTACGAGCAGTACTTC
many,TRBJ1-1,TRBD1,TRBV5-1,CASSANPGQKNTEAFF,TGCGCCAGCAGCGCTAATCCGGGACAGAAGAACACTGAAGCTTTCTTT
many,TRBJ2-3,-,TRBV10-3,CAIARPPTDTQYF,TGTGCCATAGCAAGGCCTCCAACAGATACGCAGTATTTT
many,TRBJ2-3,TRBD1,TRBV5-1,CASSRGPRTGSTDTQYF,TGCGCCAGCAGTCGCGGCCCGCGGACAGGTAGCACAGATACGCAGTATTTT
-,TRBJ2-3,-,TRBV5-5,CASSLVVTSTDTQYF,TGTGCCAGCAGCTTGGTAGTTACTAGCACAGATACGCAGTATTTT
many,TRBJ2-1,-,TRBV6-5,CASSYGREQFF,TGTGCCAGCAGTTACGGTAGGGAGCAGTTCTTC
many,TRBJ2-1,-,TRBV3-1,CASSQDPLDRLSYNEQFF,TGTGCCAGCAGCCAAGATCCACTGGATCGGCTCTCCTACAATGAGCAGTTCTTC
many,TRBJ2-5,TRBD1,TRBV9,CASSVQDRGRGETQYF,TGTGCCAGCAGCGTACAAGACAGGGGACGTGGGGAGACCCAGTACTTC
few,TRBJ1-5,-,TRBV4-1,CASSQDRLAWDLNQPQHF,TGCGCCAGCAGCCAAGATCGGCTAGCATGGGACCTCAATCAGCCCCAGCATTTT
many,TRBJ2-5,TRBD2,TRBV5-1,CASSFSGETQYF,TGCGCCAGCAGCTTTAGCGGGGAGACCCAGTACTTC
-,TRBJ2-3,-,TRBV5-4,CASKEGSPADTDTQYF,TGTGCCTCAAAGGAGGGGTCTCCCGCCGACACAGATACGCAGTATTTT
-,TRBJ2-5,-,TRBV6-5,CASSNRGQQQETQYF,TGTGCCAGCAGCAACCGGGGCCAGCAACAAGAGACCCAGTACTTC
-,TRBJ2-5,-,TRBV7-2,CASSTSGTSGGTQYF,TGTGCCAGCAGCACCTCCGGGACATCTGGGGGGACCCAGTACTTC
many,TRBJ2-3,TRBD1,TRBV29-1,CSVVGTGALDTQYF,TGCAGCGTTGTCGGGACAGGGGCGTTGGATACGCAGTATTTT
few,TRBJ1-4,-,TRBV25-1,CASSDIQSNEKLFF,TGTGCCAGCAGTGATATACAGTCTAATGAAAAACTGTTTTTT
many,TRBJ1-2,-,TRBV5-1,CASSPGGATYGYTF,TGCGCCAGCAGCCCGGGGGGGGCCACTTATGGCTACACCTTC
many,TRBJ2-3,-,TRBV6-5,CASRFRQEDTQYF,TGTGCCAGCAGGTTCCGACAGGAAGATACGCAGTATTTT
many,TRBJ2-3,-,TRBV28,CASREGVMAQYF,TGTGCCAGCAGAGAGGGAGTCATGGCGCAGTATTTT
many,TRBJ2-3,TRBD2,TRBV25-1,CASSEEGTSGGGDTQYF,TGTGCCAGCAGTGAGGAGGGGACTAGCGGAGGTGGGGATACGCAGTATTTT
few,TRBJ2-3,-,TRBV5-5,CASSIPRGTTDTQYF,TGTGCCAGCAGCATACCTCGGGGGACCACAGATACGCAGTATTTT
-,TRBJ2-3,-,TRBV2,CASQTRAQNTQYF,TGTGCCAGTCAAACAAGGGCCCAAAATACGCAGTATTTT
few,TRBJ2-2,TRBD2,TRBV5-1,CASSSLAGRGTGELFF,TGCGCCAGCAGTTCTTTAGCGGGGCGCGGCACCGGGGAGCTGTTTTTT
many,TRBJ2-5,-,TRBV5-6,CASVRGYQETQYF,TGTGCCAGCGTCAGAGGCTACCAAGAGACCCAGTACTTC
many,TRBJ1-3,TRBD1,TRBV12-3/TRBV12-4,CASSLRGQRNTIYF,TGTGCCAGCAGTTTAAGGGGACAGAGAAACACCATATATTTT
many,TRBJ1-3,-,TRBV2,CASKGVYGNTIYF,TGTGCCAGCAAGGGGGTTTATGGAAACACCATATATTTT
many,TRBJ1-1,-,TRBV11-2,CASSLGRNTEAFF,TGTGCCAGCAGCTTAGGCAGGAACACTGAAGCTTTCTTT
many,TRBJ1-6,-,TRBV7-2,CASSLVGGANSPLHF,TGTGCCAGCAGCTTAGTTGGGGGGGCAAATTCACCCCTCCACTTT
many,TRBJ2-7,-,TRBV15,CATSPLRSGTYEQYF,TGTGCCACCAGCCCTTTGAGATCAGGGACCTACGAGCAGTACTTC
many,TRBJ1-1,TRBD1,TRBV7-9,CASSYGGQINTEAFF,TGTGCCAGCAGCTATGGGGGACAGATAAACACTGAAGCTTTCTTT
-,TRBJ2-1,-,TRBV14,CASSTWGGRSYNEQFF,TGTGCCAGCAGCACCTGGGGGGGCCGCTCCTACAATGAGCAGTTCTTC
many,TRBJ1-1,TRBD1,TRBV6-2/TRBV6-3,CASSQGGEAFF,TGTGCCAGCAGTCAAGGGGGCGAGGCTTTCTTT
many,TRBJ2-3,TRBD2,TRBV20-1,CSARELAGGISTDTQYF,TGCAGTGCTAGAGAACTAGCGGGGGGCATAAGCACAGATACGCAGTATTTT
few,TRBJ2-5,TRBD1,TRBV29-1,CSVAEGASETQYF,TGCAGCGTTGCAGAGGGGGCTTCGGAGACCCAGTACTTC
many,TRBJ2-5,-,TRBV7-2,CASSATQETQYF,TGTGCCAGCAGCGCGACGCAAGAGACCCAGTACTTC